This TCR beta chain was found in a study of cytomegalovirus exposure and HLA in healthy donors. Study results and limitations: Sequencing likely generated an artifact that appeared as a cluster of highly shared sequence variants. V segments that were indistinguishable, TRBV6-2 and TRBV6-3 among them, were omitted from analysis. The authors reported that TCR beta sequences could predict HLA-A and HLA-B alleles. These predictions were accurate for most subjects in the first cohort.

The PCR was carried out with 60 Vbeta primers and 13 Jbeta primers. TCRdb's copy holds only in-frame clones and misses some; the assay was immunoSEQ multiplex PCR. The sample includes about 120,000 clones, approximately 72% of them seen just once. The V and J ends lost 6 bases and 5 bases, in that order; junction bases with no gene match: 8. The V gene's germline CDR1 is MDHEN and CDR2 SYDVKM. The CDR3 loop spans 14 amino acids. This clone has only a few counts. What it recognizes is unknown. This receptor was obtained from a man between 60 and 70 years old in good health and CMV-seropositive. J is TRBJ1-1 and V is TRBV28, with 8 bases aligning to TRBD1. What was sequenced was PBMCs. CDR3 protein: CASRTGGLSTEAFF. The CDR3 nucleotides read TGTGCCAGCAGAACAGGGGGTTTATCGACTGAAGCTTTCTTT.